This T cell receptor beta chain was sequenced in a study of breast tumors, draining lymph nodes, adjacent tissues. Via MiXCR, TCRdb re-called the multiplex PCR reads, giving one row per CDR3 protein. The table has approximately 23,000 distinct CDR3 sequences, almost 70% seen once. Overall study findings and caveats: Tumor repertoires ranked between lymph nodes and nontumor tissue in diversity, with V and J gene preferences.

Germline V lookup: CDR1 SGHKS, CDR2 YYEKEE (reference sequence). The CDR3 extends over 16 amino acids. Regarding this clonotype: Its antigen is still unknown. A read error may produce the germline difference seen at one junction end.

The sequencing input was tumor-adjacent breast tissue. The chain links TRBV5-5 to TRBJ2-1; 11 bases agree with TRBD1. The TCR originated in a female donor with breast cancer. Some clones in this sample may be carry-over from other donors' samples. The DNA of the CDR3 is TGTGCCAGCACCTTGGGGGACAGGGGGTTATACAATGAGCAGTTCTTC. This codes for CASTLGDRGLYNEQFF.